This T cell receptor beta chain emerged from a study of radiation and T cells in renal cell carcinoma. TCRdb's copy holds only in-frame clones and misses some; the assay was immunoSEQ multiplex PCR. Of tens of thousands of clones in the sample, around 81% were seen once. Time point noted: blood 2 weeks post-SBRT. As for treatment: 15 Gy SBRT to primary tumor, nephrectomy 4 weeks later. With 4 bases clipped from V and 5 bases from J, the junction kept 9 bases outside the gene matches. In germline, CDR1 is LNHDA, CDR2 SQIVND (reference sequence). The CDR3 has 15 residues. The sample here was blood, taken from a patient whose treatment included radiotherapy and nephrectomy. The chain uses TRBV19 and TRBJ1-1; 8 nucleotides match TRBD1. This TCR was recovered from a man between 60 and 75 years old with renal cell carcinoma. The CDR3, as DNA: TGTGCCAGTAGTACCCAAACAGGGGGTGGAACTGAAGCTTTCTTT. Its protein is CASSTQTGGGTEAFF.